Below are 5 T cell receptor beta chains sequenced from a single sample in a study of tumor-infiltrating lymphocytes in primary liver carcinoma. The researchers produced TCR beta cDNA from approximately 550 ng total RNA with a constant-region primer. Libraries of TCR beta came from three nested multiplex PCR rounds with slightly modified ARM-PCR. The first two PCR rounds used TRBV1-TRBV30 forward primers with a C-beta reverse primer, approximately 11 cycles each. TCRdb redid the calling of the multiplex PCR reads with MiXCR, one entry per CDR3 protein. The sample has about 350,000 distinct CDR3 sequences, around three fifths seen once; the top ten hold approximately 5.9%. They got blood RNA out of unsorted whole blood and also pulled out germline DNA. Source material: peripheral blood. Receptors were obtained from a man aged 40-49 years with primary liver carcinoma and hepatitis B virus infection.

For this clonotype: The junction and the germline gene differ at one end; a read error may be behind it. This rearrangement joins TRBV11-2 to TRBJ2-2; a possible D gene is TRBD1 (6 bases). The CDR3 is made up of 17 amino acids. CDR1 is SGHAT, CDR2 FQNNGV, per germline. The CDR3 sequence is CASSQPGHLTNTGELFF. CDR3 DNA sequence: TGTGCCAGCAGCCAGCCGGGACACCTAACGAACACCGGGGAACTGTTTTTT.

This clonotype was found a few times. The CDR3 nucleotides are TGCGCCAGCAGCTTTCAAGGGGGGTCCGGGGAGCTGTTTTTT. It is translated as CASSFQGGSGELFF. V is TRBV5-1 and J is TRBJ2-2; D possibly uses TRBD1 or TRBD2 (6 bases each). There are 14 residues in the CDR3. The ends were cut back, 2 bases at V and 6 bases at J, with 11 bases in the middle. Looked up from germline, CDR1 is SGHRS and CDR2 is YFSETQ.

As to this clonotype: A read error may produce the germline difference seen at one junction end. The chain recombines TRBV11-2 with TRBJ1-1, with D possibly matching TRBD1 (5 bases). This CDR3 comprises 15 residues. CDR1 SGHAT and CDR2 FQNNGV come from the germline V gene. CDR3 bases: TGTGTCAGCAGCTTAGTGGGGCAGGGCATTGGTGAAGCTTTCTTT. It yields the protein CVSSLVGQGIGEAFF.

About this clonotype itself: Since a much larger clone is just one base distant, this may be a read error. V gene TRBV6-6 combines with J gene TRBJ2-3; no clear D. This CDR3 region has 13 residues. The germline V gene encodes CDR1 MNHNY and CDR2 SVGAGI (reference sequence). The CDR3 sequence is CASSYLVGDMQYF. CDR3 nucleotides: TGTGCCAGCAGTTACTTAGTAGGAGATATGCAGTATTTT.

The chain carries TRBV11-2 and TRBJ2-1, with a tentative D call TRBD1 (6 bases). Trimming left V 6 bases short and J 8 bases short, with 14 bases between. The CDR3 covers 13 residues. Germline values: CDR1 SGHAT, CDR2 FQNNGV. The DNA of the CDR3 is TGTGCCAGCAGATCACAGGGTATGTATGAGCAGTTCTTC. Translating gives CASRSQGMYEQFF. Together with reference TRBV11-2 and TRBJ2-1, the CDR3 gives the full variable domain: EAGVAQSPRYKIIEKRQSVAFWCNPISGHATLYWYQQILGQGPKLLIQFQNNGVVDDSQLPKDRFSAERLKGVDSTLKIQPAKLEDSAVYLCASRSQGMYEQFFGPGTRLTVL.